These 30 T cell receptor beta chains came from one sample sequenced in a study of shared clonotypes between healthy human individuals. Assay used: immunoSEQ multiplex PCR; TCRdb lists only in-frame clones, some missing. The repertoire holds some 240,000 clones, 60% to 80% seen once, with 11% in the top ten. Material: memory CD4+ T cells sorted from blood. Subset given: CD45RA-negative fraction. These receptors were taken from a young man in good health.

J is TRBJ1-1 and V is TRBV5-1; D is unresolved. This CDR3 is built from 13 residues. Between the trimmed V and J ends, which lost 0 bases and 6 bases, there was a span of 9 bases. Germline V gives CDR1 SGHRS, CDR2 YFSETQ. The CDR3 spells CASSLAVRAEAFF. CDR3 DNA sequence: TGCGCCAGCAGCTTGGCCGTTCGGGCTGAAGCTTTCTTT.

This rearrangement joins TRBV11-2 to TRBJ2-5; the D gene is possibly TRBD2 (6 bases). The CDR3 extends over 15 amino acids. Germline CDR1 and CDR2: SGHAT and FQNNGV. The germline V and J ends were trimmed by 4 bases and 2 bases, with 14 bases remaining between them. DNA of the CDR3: TGTGCCAGCAGCTCAATAGGACTACCTCAAGAGACCCAGTACTTC. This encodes CASSSIGLPQETQYF.

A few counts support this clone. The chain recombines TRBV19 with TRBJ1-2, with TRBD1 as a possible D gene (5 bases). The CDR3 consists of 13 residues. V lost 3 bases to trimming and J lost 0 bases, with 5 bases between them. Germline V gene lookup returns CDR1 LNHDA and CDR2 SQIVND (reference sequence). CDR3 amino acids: CASSMDTNYGYTF. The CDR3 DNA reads TGTGCCAGTAGTATGGACACTAACTATGGCTACACCTTC.

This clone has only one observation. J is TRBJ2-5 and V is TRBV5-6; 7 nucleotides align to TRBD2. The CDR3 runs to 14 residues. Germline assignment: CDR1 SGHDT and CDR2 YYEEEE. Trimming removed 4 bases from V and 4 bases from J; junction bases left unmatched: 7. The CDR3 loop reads CASSPAGSPETQYF. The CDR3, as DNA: TGTGCCAGCAGCCCAGCGGGAAGTCCAGAGACCCAGTACTTC.

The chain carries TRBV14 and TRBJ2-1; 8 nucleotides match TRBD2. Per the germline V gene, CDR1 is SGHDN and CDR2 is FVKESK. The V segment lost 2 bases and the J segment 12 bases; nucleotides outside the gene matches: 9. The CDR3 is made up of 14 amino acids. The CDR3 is CASSQLLPGGGQFF. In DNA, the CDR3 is TGTGCCAGCAGCCAACTATTACCCGGGGGGGGGCAGTTCTTC.

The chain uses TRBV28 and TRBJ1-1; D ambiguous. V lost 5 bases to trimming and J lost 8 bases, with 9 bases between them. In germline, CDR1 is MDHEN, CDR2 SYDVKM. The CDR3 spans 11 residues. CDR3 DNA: TGTGCCAGCAGTGTCTCGACCGAAGCTTTCTTT. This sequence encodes CASSVSTEAFF.

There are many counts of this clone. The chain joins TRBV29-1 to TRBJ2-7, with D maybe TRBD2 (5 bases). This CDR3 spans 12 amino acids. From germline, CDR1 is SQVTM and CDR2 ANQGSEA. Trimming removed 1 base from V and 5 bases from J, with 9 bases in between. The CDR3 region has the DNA TGCAGCGTTGAAGTGTCGAGGGACGAGCAGTACTTC. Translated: CSVEVSRDEQYF.

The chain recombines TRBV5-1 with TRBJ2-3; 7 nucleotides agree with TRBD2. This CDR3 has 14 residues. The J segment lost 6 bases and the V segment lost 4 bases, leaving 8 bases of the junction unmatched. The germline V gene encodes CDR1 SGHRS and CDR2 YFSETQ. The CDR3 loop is CASSLMDGGDTQYF. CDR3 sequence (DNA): TGCGCCAGCAGCCTCATGGACGGGGGGGATACGCAGTATTTT.

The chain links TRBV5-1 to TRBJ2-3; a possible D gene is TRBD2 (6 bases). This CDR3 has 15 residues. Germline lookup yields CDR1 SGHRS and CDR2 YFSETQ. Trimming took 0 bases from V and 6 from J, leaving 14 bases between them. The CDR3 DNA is TGCGCCAGCAGCTTGGATGGGCGGGATCAGGATACGCAGTATTTT. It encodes CASSLDGRDQDTQYF.

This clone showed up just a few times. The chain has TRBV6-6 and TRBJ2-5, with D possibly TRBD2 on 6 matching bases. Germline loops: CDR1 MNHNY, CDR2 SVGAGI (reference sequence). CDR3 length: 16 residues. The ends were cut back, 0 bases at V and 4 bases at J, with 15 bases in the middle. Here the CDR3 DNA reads TGTGCCAGCAGTTACTCGGGTGGAACGGGAGCAGAGACCCAGTACTTC. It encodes CASSYSGGTGAETQYF.

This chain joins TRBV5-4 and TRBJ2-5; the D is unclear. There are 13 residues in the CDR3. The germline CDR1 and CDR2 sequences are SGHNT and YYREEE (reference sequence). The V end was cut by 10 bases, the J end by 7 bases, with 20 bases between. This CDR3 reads CAAMEEALGTQYF. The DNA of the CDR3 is TGTGCCGCGATGGAAGAAGCCCTGGGGACCCAGTACTTC.

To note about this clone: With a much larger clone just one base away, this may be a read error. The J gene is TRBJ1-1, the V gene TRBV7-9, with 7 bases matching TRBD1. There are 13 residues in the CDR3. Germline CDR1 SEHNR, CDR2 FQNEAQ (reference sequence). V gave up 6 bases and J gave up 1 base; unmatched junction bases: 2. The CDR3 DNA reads TGTGCCAGCAGGGGACAGTCGAACACTGAAGCTTTCTTT. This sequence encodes CASRGQSNTEAFF. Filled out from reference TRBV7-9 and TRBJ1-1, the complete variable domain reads DTGVSQNPRHKITKRGQNVTFRCDPISEHNRLYWYRQTLGQGPEFLTYFQNEAQLEKSRLLSDRFSAERPKGSFSTLEIQRTEQGDSAMYLCASRGQSNTEAFFGQGTRLTVV.

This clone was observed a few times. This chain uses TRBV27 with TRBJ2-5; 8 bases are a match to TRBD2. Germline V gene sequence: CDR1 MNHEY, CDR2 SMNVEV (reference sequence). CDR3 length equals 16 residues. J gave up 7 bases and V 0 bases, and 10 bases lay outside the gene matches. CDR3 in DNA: TGTGCCAGCAGTTTATCCGGGAGGGGAAGTGGCGGGACCCAGTACTTC. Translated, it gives CASSLSGRGSGGTQYF.

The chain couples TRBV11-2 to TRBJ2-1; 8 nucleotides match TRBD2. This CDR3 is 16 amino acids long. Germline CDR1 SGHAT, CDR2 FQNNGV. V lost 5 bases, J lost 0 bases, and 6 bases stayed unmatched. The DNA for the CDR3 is TGTGCCAGCAGCAGAATAGCGGGGAGCTCCTACAATGAGCAGTTCTTC. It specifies CASSRIAGSSYNEQFF.

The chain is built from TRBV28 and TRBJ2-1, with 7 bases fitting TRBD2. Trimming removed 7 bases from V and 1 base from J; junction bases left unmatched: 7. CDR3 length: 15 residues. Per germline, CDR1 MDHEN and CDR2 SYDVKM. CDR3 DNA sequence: TGTGCCAGCAACTCCCCTAGCGGTTCCTACAATGAGCAGTTCTTC. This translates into CASNSPSGSYNEQFF.

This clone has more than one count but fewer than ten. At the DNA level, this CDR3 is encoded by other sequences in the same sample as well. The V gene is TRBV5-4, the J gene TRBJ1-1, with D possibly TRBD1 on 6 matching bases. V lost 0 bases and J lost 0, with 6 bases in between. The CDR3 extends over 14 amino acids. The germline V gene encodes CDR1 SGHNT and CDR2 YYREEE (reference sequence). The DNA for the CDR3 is TGTGCCAGCAGCTTGGGGGGGCTGAACACTGAAGCTTTCTTT. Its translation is CASSLGGLNTEAFF.

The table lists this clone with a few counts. CDR3 nucleotide sequence: TGTGCCAGCGGGTCATACTCTGGGGCCAACGTCCTGACTTTC. Translation gives CASGSYSGANVLTF. The J gene is TRBJ2-6, the V gene TRBV6-6; D not resolved. CDR3 length equals 14 residues. Germline V CDR1 and CDR2: MNHNY, SVGAGI (reference sequence). The V end lost 8 bases, the J end lost 0 bases, and 8 bases lay between the germline ends.

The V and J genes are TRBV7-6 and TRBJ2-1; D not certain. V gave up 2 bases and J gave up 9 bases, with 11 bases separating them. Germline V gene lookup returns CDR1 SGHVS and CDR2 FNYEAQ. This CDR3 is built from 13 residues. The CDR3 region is CASSLSILREQFF. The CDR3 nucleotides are TGTGCCAGCAGCTTAAGTATCTTGCGTGAGCAGTTCTTC.

The CDR3, as DNA: TGCGCCAGCAGCCAAGAAGGGAGCGGATCCTACAATGAGCAGTTCTTC. Translating gives CASSQEGSGSYNEQFF. The V and J genes are TRBV4-1 and TRBJ2-1; possibly TRBD2 for D (5 bases). Germline V CDR1 and CDR2: MGHRA, YSYEKL. Trimming cost V 0 bases and J 1 base, with 10 bases left between them. The CDR3 covers 16 residues.

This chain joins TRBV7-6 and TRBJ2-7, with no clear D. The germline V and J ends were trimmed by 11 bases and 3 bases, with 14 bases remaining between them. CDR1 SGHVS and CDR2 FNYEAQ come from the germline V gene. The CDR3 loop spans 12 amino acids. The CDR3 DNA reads TGTGCCGTTTACGGGCTCCGCTACGAGCAGTACTTC. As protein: CAVYGLRYEQYF.

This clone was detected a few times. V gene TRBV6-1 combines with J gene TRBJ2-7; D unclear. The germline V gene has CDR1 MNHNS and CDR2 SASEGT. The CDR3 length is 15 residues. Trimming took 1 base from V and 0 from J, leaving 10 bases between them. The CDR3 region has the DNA TGTGCCAGCAGTGAAGAGTTGATAGTCTCCTACGAGCAGTACTTC. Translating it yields CASSEELIVSYEQYF.

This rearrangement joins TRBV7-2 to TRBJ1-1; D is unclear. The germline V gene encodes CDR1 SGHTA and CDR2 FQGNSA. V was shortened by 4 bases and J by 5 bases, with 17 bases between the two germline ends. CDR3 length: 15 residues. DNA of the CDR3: TGTGCCAGCAGCTCTTTCCGGGCGGCGGAGACTGAAGCTTTCTTT. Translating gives CASSSFRAAETEAFF.

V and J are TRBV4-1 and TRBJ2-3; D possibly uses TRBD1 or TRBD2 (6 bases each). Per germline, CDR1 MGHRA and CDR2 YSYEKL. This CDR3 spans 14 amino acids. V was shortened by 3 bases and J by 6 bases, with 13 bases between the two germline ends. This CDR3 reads CASSHPGARDTQYF. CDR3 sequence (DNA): TGCGCCAGCAGCCACCCGGGGGCCCGGGATACGCAGTATTTT.

The CDR3 reads CASSYRTTGELFF. For the CDR3, the DNA is TGCGCCAGCAGCTACCGTACCACCGGGGAGCTGTTTTTT. The rearrangement uses TRBV5-1 and TRBJ2-2; no clear D gene. Germline loops: CDR1 SGHRS, CDR2 YFSETQ. The CDR3 is made up of 13 amino acids. V lost 3 bases and J 4 bases, leaving 7 bases between the germline ends.

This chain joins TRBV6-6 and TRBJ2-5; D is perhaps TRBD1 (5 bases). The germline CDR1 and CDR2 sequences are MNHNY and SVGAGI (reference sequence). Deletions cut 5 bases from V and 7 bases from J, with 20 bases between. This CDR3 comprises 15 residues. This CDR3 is CASSTRGHELGTQYF. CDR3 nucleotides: TGTGCCAGCAGTACTCGCGGACACGAACTGGGGACCCAGTACTTC.

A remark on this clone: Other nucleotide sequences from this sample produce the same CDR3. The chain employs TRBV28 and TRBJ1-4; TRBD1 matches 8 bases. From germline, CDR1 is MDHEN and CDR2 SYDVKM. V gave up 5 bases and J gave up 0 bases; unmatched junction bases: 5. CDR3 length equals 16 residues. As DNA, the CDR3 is TGTGCCAGCAGTCCGGGACAGGCTACAACTAATGAAAAACTGTTTTTT. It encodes CASSPGQATTNEKLFF.

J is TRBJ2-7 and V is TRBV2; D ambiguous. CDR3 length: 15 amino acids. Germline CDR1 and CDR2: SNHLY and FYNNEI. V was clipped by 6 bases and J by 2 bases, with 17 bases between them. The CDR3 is CASSDDPPPTYEQYF. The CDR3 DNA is TGTGCCAGCAGCGATGACCCTCCCCCAACCTACGAGCAGTACTTC. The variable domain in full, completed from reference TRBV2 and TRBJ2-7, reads EPEVTQTPSHQVTQMGQEVILRCVPISNHLYFYWYRQILGQKVEFLVSFYNNEISEKSEIFDDQFSVERPDGSNFTLKIRSTKLEDSAMYFCASSDDPPPTYEQYFGPGTRLTVT.

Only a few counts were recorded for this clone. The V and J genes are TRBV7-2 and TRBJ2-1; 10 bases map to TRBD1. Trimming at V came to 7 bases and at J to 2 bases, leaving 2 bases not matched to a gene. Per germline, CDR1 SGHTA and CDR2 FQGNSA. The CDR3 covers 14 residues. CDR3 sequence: CASKGQGAYNEQFF. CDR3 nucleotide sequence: TGTGCCAGCAAAGGACAGGGGGCCTACAATGAGCAGTTCTTC.

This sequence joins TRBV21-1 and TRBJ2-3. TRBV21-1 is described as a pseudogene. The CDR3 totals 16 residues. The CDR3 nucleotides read TGTGCCGGCGCGCCCTACCCGAGTCCATCCACAGATACGCAGTATTTT. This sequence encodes CAGAPYPSPSTDTQYF.

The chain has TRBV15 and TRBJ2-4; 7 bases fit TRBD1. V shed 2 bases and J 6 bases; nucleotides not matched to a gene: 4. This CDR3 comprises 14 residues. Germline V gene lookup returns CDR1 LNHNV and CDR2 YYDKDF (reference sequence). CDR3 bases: TGTGCCACCAGCAGACTGGGACAGCTAAACATTCAGTACTTC. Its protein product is CATSRLGQLNIQYF.